The clone carrying this T cell receptor (beta chain) appeared a few times. Its antigen is as yet unknown. This record belongs to a study of T cell responses to AZD1222 COVID-19 vaccine. At the level of the study: Timing groups of about 4 and about 12 weeks for second doses were pooled. Findings of the study overall: It should be noted that donors were predominantly white British and more often female, and clonal diversity was possibly underestimated. Nearly half of spike-specific TCRs reportedly target variant regions that are unmutated in the B.1.351 and B.1.1.7 variants. Just six AZD1222 recipients were seropositive at baseline.

The data were produced by immunoSEQ multiplex PCR, yet TCRdb's version contains in-frame clones alone and is incomplete. The table shows 100,000 or so clones, with 70% to 90% occurring only once. The CDR3 extends over 16 amino acids. V was trimmed by 1 base and J by 0 bases, leaving 12 bases between them. Germline V CDR1 and CDR2: SGHTA, FQGNSA. The chain is built from TRBV7-2 and TRBJ1-1, with D unresolved. This sequence was found in an adult in good health. The sequencing here drew on peripheral blood, taken on day 0 of AZD1222 vaccination. Here the CDR3 reads CASSLVPTPLNTEAFF. The CDR3 DNA is TGTGCCAGCAGCTTAGTTCCGACACCCTTGAACACTGAAGCTTTCTTT.